The 24 T cell receptor beta chains presented below share a single source sample, sequenced in a study of cytomegalovirus exposure and HLA in healthy donors. A multiplex PCR was run with 60 Vbeta primers and 13 Jbeta primers. This table comes from immunoSEQ multiplex PCR, and its TCRdb copy is limited to in-frame clones, with some not included. Of 200,000 to 250,000 clones in the sample, approximately 82% were seen once. Sequenced material: PBMCs. The origin of the receptors is a woman in her forties or fifties in good health and CMV-seropositive.

This chain joins TRBV7-2 and TRBJ1-6; maybe TRBD1 (5 bases). This CDR3 is built from 16 residues. CDR1 and CDR2 from the germline V gene are SGHTA and FQGNSA. V was clipped by 0 bases and J by 4 bases, with 10 bases between them. CDR3 bases: TGTGCCAGCAGCTTAGCTGGGGGGGTATATAATTCACCCCTCCACTTT. Its translation is CASSLAGGVYNSPLHF.

CDR3 sequence (DNA): TGTGCCAGCTCACCAAGGGGACAGAACCAAGAGACCCAGTACTTC. Protein product: CASSPRGQNQETQYF. The chain uses TRBV18 and TRBJ2-5; 7 bases map to TRBD1. J lost 0 bases, V lost 2 bases, and 3 bases had no gene match. Looked up from germline, CDR1 is KGHSH and CDR2 is LQKENI. There are 15 residues in the CDR3.

CDR3 in DNA: TGTGCCAGCAGCCGGGACATTAACTATGGCTACACCTTC. Translating gives CASSRDINYGYTF. The genes are TRBV27 and TRBJ1-2; tentative D call: TRBD1 (6 bases). The CDR3 sequence is 13 residues long. V shed 6 bases and J shed 1 base, with 9 bases lying between them. Germline CDR1 is MNHEY and CDR2 is SMNVEV (reference sequence).

This clone occurred a few times. The chain recombines TRBV5-1 with TRBJ1-1; D is unresolved. This CDR3 contains 13 residues. CDR1 is SGHRS, CDR2 YFSETQ, per germline. V lost 2 bases and J 5 bases, leaving 10 bases between the germline ends. CDR3 amino acids: CASSLATRTEAFF. The CDR3 region has the DNA TGCGCCAGCAGCTTAGCTACCCGGACTGAAGCTTTCTTT. The whole variable domain, filled in from reference TRBV5-1 and TRBJ1-1, reads KAGVTQTPRYLIKTRGQQVTLSCSPISGHRSVSWYQQTPGQGLQFLFEYFSETQRNKGNFPGRFSGRQFSNSRSEMNVSTLELGDSALYLCASSLATRTEAFFGQGTRLTVV.

This clone was seen once. The chain employs TRBV6-6 and TRBJ1-1; no clear D gene. V dropped 6 bases and J dropped 2 bases, with 7 bases sitting between them. In germline, CDR1 is MNHNY, CDR2 SVGAGI (reference sequence). The CDR3 contains 12 residues. The CDR3 bases are TGTGCCAGCAGCGGTTATAACACTGAAGCTTTCTTT. Amino acid sequence: CASSGYNTEAFF.

The rearrangement links TRBV5-1 to TRBJ1-2; the D is unclear. Germline V gene sequence: CDR1 SGHRS, CDR2 YFSETQ. V lost 2 bases and J lost 0, with 14 bases in between. The CDR3 totals 16 residues. CDR3 nucleotides: TGCGCCAGCAGCTTTAATCGACCGAGCGCTAACTATGGCTACACCTTC. The encoded protein is CASSFNRPSANYGYTF. The full variable domain, in which reference TRBV5-1 and TRBJ1-2 provide the parts outside the CDR3, is KAGVTQTPRYLIKTRGQQVTLSCSPISGHRSVSWYQQTPGQGLQFLFEYFSETQRNKGNFPGRFSGRQFSNSRSEMNVSTLELGDSALYLCASSFNRPSANYGYTFGSGTRLTVV.

This clone was observed once. This sequence joins TRBV4-1 and TRBJ1-3; the D is unclear. Trimming took off 1 base at V and 3 bases at J, with 13 bases between the two ends. This CDR3 has 16 residues. Germline loops: CDR1 MGHRA, CDR2 YSYEKL. The CDR3 reads CASSQGIWQIGNTIYF. In nucleotides, the CDR3 is TGCGCCAGCAGCCAAGGTATATGGCAAATTGGAAACACCATATATTTT.

Remarks on this clone: Without the conserved terminal phenylalanine or tryptophan, this CDR3 likely stems from a read error. Because the CDR3's place on the DNA is in doubt, the DNA is left out and the CDR3 is given as listed by TCRdb. The V gene is TRBV6-1, the J gene TRBJ1-2; whether TRBD1, the table's D call, matches the DNA was not checked. The germline V gene encodes CDR1 MNHNS and CDR2 SASEGT. The CDR3 is 14 residues long, ends included. This chain's CDR3 is CASSYTLTGDFTSC.

This chain links TRBV6-1 with TRBJ2-7, with 8 positions matching TRBD1. The trim removed 5 bases at V and 1 base at J, leaving 4 bases unmatched. CDR1 is MNHNS, CDR2 SASEGT, per germline. The CDR3 sequence is 14 residues long. The CDR3 DNA follows: TGTGCCAGCAGTTTCGGGACAGGTTCCTACGAGCAGTACTTC. This gives the protein CASSFGTGSYEQYF.

The chain employs TRBV7-2 and TRBJ2-2, with D maybe TRBD2 (5 bases). V gave up 5 bases and J gave up 7 bases, with 11 bases separating them. This CDR3 contains 13 residues. CDR1 and CDR2 from the germline V gene are SGHTA and FQGNSA. DNA of the CDR3: TGTGCCAGCAGCCAGCTAGCTTTCGGGGAGCTGTTTTTT. It yields the protein CASSQLAFGELFF.

This chain uses TRBV19 with TRBJ1-1; TRBD1 matches 7 bases. V shed 5 bases and J 3 bases; nucleotides not matched to a gene: 12. Germline-derived CDR1 and CDR2 are LNHDA and SQIVND (reference sequence). The CDR3 runs 16 residues. CDR3 in DNA: TGTGCCAGTAGTTCGAAGGGACAGAGAATTCACACTGAAGCTTTCTTT. Its translation: CASSSKGQRIHTEAFF.

The J gene is TRBJ2-7, the V gene TRBV10-3, with TRBD2 matching over 9 bases. This CDR3 is built from 16 residues. Trimming removed 6 bases from V and 0 bases from J; junction bases left unmatched: 9. Germline CDR1 reads ENHRY; CDR2 reads SYGVKD. The CDR3 loop reads CAISDVGGGVSYEQYF. The CDR3 bases are TGTGCCATCAGCGACGTGGGCGGGGGGGTCTCCTACGAGCAGTACTTC.

This clone has only a few counts. The chain has TRBV4-1 and TRBJ1-6; a possible D gene is TRBD1 (6 bases). This CDR3 has 18 residues. Germline assignment: CDR1 MGHRA and CDR2 YSYEKL. Between the trimmed V and J ends, which lost 1 base and 0 bases, there was a span of 13 bases. The CDR3 DNA follows: TGCGCCAGCAGCCAAGTAGTGGACAGAGGCTCCTATAATTCACCCCTCCACTTT. Translating it yields CASSQVVDRGSYNSPLHF.

The J gene is TRBJ1-4, the V gene TRBV5-4, with D perhaps TRBD1 (5 bases). The CDR3 runs 17 residues. With 4 bases removed from V and 8 bases from J, the gap between germline ends came to 24 bases. CDR1 SGHNT and CDR2 YYREEE come from the germline V gene (reference sequence). The DNA of the CDR3 is TGTGCCAGCAGCGCGGGGGGGTGGCAGTCGGCACGGGAAAAACTGTTTTTT. Protein sequence: CASSAGGWQSAREKLFF. The variable domain in full, with the rest retrieved from reference TRBV5-4 and TRBJ1-4, is ETGVTQSPTHLIKTRGQQVTLRCSSQSGHNTVSWYQQALGQGPQFIFQYYREEENGRGNFPPRFSGLQFPNYSSELNVNALELDDSALYLCASSAGGWQSAREKLFFGSGTQLSVL.

The V and J genes are TRBV2 and TRBJ2-1; weak D call: TRBD1 (5 bases). Germline V gives CDR1 SNHLY, CDR2 FYNNEI. V was cut by 6 bases and J by 2 bases, with 14 bases left in between. The CDR3 is 15 residues long. The CDR3 nucleotides are TGTGCCAGCAGCCCGGACAAGTTAGCCTACAATGAGCAGTTCTTC. Its protein product is CASSPDKLAYNEQFF.

Only a few counts were recorded for this clone. The chain joins TRBV5-1 to TRBJ1-5; D remains ambiguous. Germline V lookup: CDR1 SGHRS, CDR2 YFSETQ. The CDR3 runs 14 residues. Trimming took 0 bases from V and 1 from J, leaving 5 bases between them. The CDR3 bases are TGCGCCAGCAGCTTGGACGCGAGCAATCAGCCCCAGCATTTT. The encoded protein is CASSLDASNQPQHF.

The genes are TRBV5-1 and TRBJ2-7; D remains ambiguous. There are 14 residues in the CDR3. V lost 1 base to trimming and J lost 3 bases, with 11 bases between them. CDR1 and CDR2 from the germline V gene are SGHRS and YFSETQ. The CDR3 loop reads CASSLLARLYEQYF. CDR3 coding DNA: TGCGCCAGCAGCTTGCTGGCCCGACTCTACGAGCAGTACTTC.

The chain links TRBV19 to TRBJ1-2; 9 positions agree with TRBD1. Trimming removed 6 bases from V and 4 bases from J; junction bases left unmatched: 9. This CDR3 has 15 residues. The V gene's germline CDR1 is LNHDA and CDR2 SQIVND (reference sequence). The CDR3 is CASSRTGTGSYGYTF. CDR3 bases: TGTGCCAGTAGCCGAACTGGGACAGGGAGCTATGGCTACACCTTC.

This chain connects TRBV7-2 to TRBJ2-7; D ambiguous. This CDR3 is built from 13 residues. Germline loops: CDR1 SGHTA, CDR2 FQGNSA. Trimming took 0 bases from V and 3 from J, leaving 6 bases between them. The CDR3 reads CASSLAFRYEQYF. CDR3 DNA: TGTGCCAGCAGCTTAGCGTTCCGCTACGAGCAGTACTTC.

The J gene is TRBJ2-2, the V gene TRBV18; tentative D call: TRBD2 (5 bases). V lost 0 bases and J lost 4, with 15 bases in between. This CDR3 contains 17 residues. Germline CDR1 is KGHSH and CDR2 is LQKENI. In DNA form, the CDR3 reads TGTGCCAGCTCACCACCTTTCGGGGTCAGCAGCACCGGGGAGCTGTTTTTT. Its translation is CASSPPFGVSSTGELFF.

V usage is TRBV6-4 and J usage is TRBJ2-2; weak D call: TRBD1 (5 bases). The germline CDR1 and CDR2 sequences are MRHNA and SNTAGT. This CDR3 is built from 13 residues. The V end lost 2 bases, the J end lost 9 bases, and 10 bases lay between the germline ends. CDR3 amino acids: CASSDPDTWELFF. DNA for the CDR3: TGTGCCAGCAGTGACCCGGACACTTGGGAGCTGTTTTTT.

The chain has TRBV19 and TRBJ1-1; 9 bases are shared with TRBD1. CDR1 is LNHDA and CDR2 is SQIVND in the germline V gene (reference sequence). The CDR3 consists of 16 residues. The V gene end was trimmed by 2 bases and the J gene end by 7 bases; junction bases not matched to a gene: 11. Here the CDR3 reads CASSIFAQGAHLEAFF. CDR3 bases: TGTGCCAGTAGTATATTTGCACAGGGGGCGCATCTTGAAGCTTTCTTT.

The V gene is TRBV2, the J gene TRBJ2-7, with D perhaps matching TRBD2 (5 bases). The CDR3 is 12 amino acids. Germline V gene lookup returns CDR1 SNHLY and CDR2 FYNNEI. V was pared by 5 bases and J by 3 bases, with 8 bases between. Here the CDR3 reads CASSNRGYEQYF. The CDR3 DNA sequence: TGTGCCAGCAGTAACCGGGGCTACGAGCAGTACTTC.

The chain joins TRBV5-1 to TRBJ1-6; 9 nucleotides line up with TRBD1. The CDR3 totals 14 residues. V trimming: 0 bases; J trimming: 8 bases; junction bases outside the gene matches: 0. Germline lookup yields CDR1 SGHRS and CDR2 YFSETQ. The CDR3 spells CASSLGDRDSPLHF. The CDR3 DNA is TGCGCCAGCAGCTTGGGGGACAGGGATTCACCCCTCCACTTT.